This is a list of T cell receptor beta chains from one sample in a study of cytomegalovirus exposure and HLA in healthy donors. The table came from immunoSEQ multiplex PCR; TCRdb's copy has only in-frame clones and leaves some out. Here the sample spans under 35,000 clones, approximately 61% being singletons. The sequenced sample consisted of PBMCs. The receptors were sampled from a man aged 45-65 years in good health and CMV-seropositive. Both conserved end residues are part of each CDR3. The D gene is left open where the match is weak. Part of the rows lack a size; the others show once, few, many or a class for expanded clones.

clone_size	d_call	j_call	v_call	cdr3_aa	cdr3_nt
-	-	TRBJ1-2	TRBV9	CASSVGQAYGYTF	TGTGCCAGCAGCGTAGGGCAGGCTTATGGCTACACCTTC
few	-	TRBJ1-1	TRBV7-9	CASSEDRRNTEAFF	TGTGCCAGCAGCGAAGACAGGCGGAACACTGAAGCTTTCTTT
-	TRBD1	TRBJ1-2	TRBV5-1	CASEPGTGNYGYTF	TGCGCCAGCGAGCCCGGGACAGGCAACTATGGCTACACCTTC
-	TRBD1	TRBJ1-6	TRBV7-2	CASSPRQGFSSPLHF	TGTGCCAGCAGCCCCAGACAGGGGTTCAGCTCACCCCTCCACTTT
-	-	TRBJ2-5	TRBV6-5	CASSYGSRSETQYF	TGTGCCAGCAGTTACGGCTCACGGAGCGAGACCCAGTACTTC
-	-	TRBJ1-2	TRBV7-9	CASSLALTLNYGYTF	TGTGCCAGCAGCTTAGCGCTAACCCTCAACTATGGCTACACCTTC
-	-	TRBJ1-1	TRBV2	CASSGVARNTEAFF	TGTGCCAGCAGCGGGGTCGCAAGGAACACTGAAGCTTTCTTT
-	TRBD2	TRBJ2-5	TRBV30	CAWSVGTSGMETQYF	TGTGCCTGGAGTGTAGGAACTAGCGGGATGGAGACCCAGTACTTC
-	-	TRBJ2-5	TRBV7-9	CASLLTGGETQYF	TGTGCCAGTCTCCTAACCGGGGGAGAGACCCAGTACTTC
-	-	TRBJ2-1	TRBV28	CASSLIGDNNNEQFF	TGTGCCAGCAGTTTAATCGGCGACAACAACAATGAGCAGTTCTTC
few	-	TRBJ1-5	TRBV28	CASSSPNGVDQPQHF	TGTGCCAGCAGTTCTCCGAACGGAGTCGATCAGCCCCAGCATTTT
-	TRBD2	TRBJ2-1	TRBV6-1	CASSEFWGGSYNEQFF	TGTGCCAGCAGTGAATTTTGGGGGGGCTCCTACAATGAGCAGTTCTTC
-	-	TRBJ1-6	TRBV7-9	CASSPGVGAFNSPLHF	TGTGCCAGCAGCCCAGGGGTGGGGGCGTTTAATTCACCCCTCCACTTT
-	-	TRBJ1-2	TRBV30	CAWRRTSGGYTF	TGTGCCTGGAGGAGAACCAGCGGCGGCTACACCTTC
-	-	TRBJ1-1	TRBV4-1	CASSHGGNTEAFF	TGCGCCAGCAGCCATGGAGGGAACACTGAAGCTTTCTTT
-	-	TRBJ1-5	TRBV2	CASGGGTGNWPQHF	TGTGCCAGCGGAGGAGGAACCGGCAATTGGCCCCAGCATTTT
-	TRBD2	TRBJ2-1	TRBV14	CASSLLSGTSEFF	TGTGCCAGCAGCCTACTTTCCGGGACTAGCGAGTTCTTC